This is a list of T cell receptor beta chains from one sample in a study of memory CD4+ T cells and cytomegalovirus serostatus. TCRdb's copy holds only in-frame clones and misses some; the assay was immunoSEQ multiplex PCR. The sample includes 70,000 or so clones, roughly 78% of them seen just once. The sample taken for sequencing was memory CD4+ T cells from blood. The receptors originated from an adult in good health and CMV-seropositive. Both conserved end residues are part of each CDR3. D genes are given only for firm matches. The size of a clone is reported for some rows only, either as once, few or many, or as a class for expanded clones.

v_call: TRBV27
clone_size: -
d_call: TRBD1
j_call: TRBJ1-5
cdr3_aa: CASSSGQTGFFGQPQHF
cdr3_nt: TGTGCCAGCAGTTCGGGCCAGACAGGGTTCTTTGGACAGCCCCAGCATTTT

v_call: TRBV5-4
clone_size: -
d_call: -
j_call: TRBJ2-1
cdr3_aa: CASSLDATYNEQFF
cdr3_nt: TGTGCCAGCAGCTTGGACGCGACTTACAATGAGCAGTTCTTC

v_call: TRBV9
clone_size: -
d_call: -
j_call: TRBJ1-2
cdr3_aa: CASQRNPRMMGYTF
cdr3_nt: TGTGCCAGCCAACGGAATCCTAGGATGATGGGCTACACCTTC

v_call: TRBV11-3
clone_size: -
d_call: TRBD2
j_call: TRBJ2-3
cdr3_aa: CASSQLAATDTQYF
cdr3_nt: TGTGCCAGCAGTCAACTAGCGGCCACAGATACGCAGTATTTT

v_call: TRBV12-5
clone_size: -
d_call: -
j_call: TRBJ1-5
cdr3_aa: CASGLVLGRMGNQPQHF
cdr3_nt: TGTGCTAGTGGTTTGGTCCTGGGTAGGATGGGGAATCAGCCCCAGCATTTT

v_call: TRBV27
clone_size: few
d_call: TRBD1
j_call: TRBJ1-4
cdr3_aa: CASSSPSGTGDEKLFF
cdr3_nt: TGTGCCAGCAGTTCCCCGTCCGGGACAGGGGACGAAAAACTGTTTTTT

v_call: TRBV4-1
clone_size: -
d_call: -
j_call: TRBJ1-5
cdr3_aa: CASSDIHRGNQPQHF
cdr3_nt: TGCGCCAGCAGCGACATACACAGGGGCAATCAGCCCCAGCATTTT

v_call: TRBV7-2
clone_size: -
d_call: TRBD2
j_call: TRBJ2-5
cdr3_aa: CASSLWGLAGGETQYF
cdr3_nt: TGTGCCAGCAGCTTGTGGGGGCTAGCGGGAGGAGAGACCCAGTACTTC

v_call: TRBV7-8
clone_size: -
d_call: -
j_call: TRBJ1-2
cdr3_aa: CASSLGLRPDLYGYTF
cdr3_nt: TGTGCCAGCAGCTTAGGACTCAGACCAGATCTCTATGGCTACACCTTC

v_call: TRBV28
clone_size: -
d_call: TRBD2
j_call: TRBJ2-5
cdr3_aa: CASSRTSLSETQYF
cdr3_nt: TGTGCCAGCAGCCGGACTAGCTTGTCGGAGACCCAGTACTTC

v_call: TRBV6-6
clone_size: -
d_call: TRBD2
j_call: TRBJ2-5
cdr3_aa: CASNFGGGYQETQYF
cdr3_nt: TGTGCCAGCAATTTCGGGGGGGGGTACCAAGAGACCCAGTACTTC

v_call: TRBV9
clone_size: few
d_call: -
j_call: TRBJ1-1
cdr3_aa: CASSPAPGDTEAFF
cdr3_nt: TGTGCCAGCAGCCCAGCCCCCGGGGACACTGAAGCTTTCTTT

v_call: TRBV19
clone_size: -
d_call: -
j_call: TRBJ1-2
cdr3_aa: CATARSRGDYGYTF
cdr3_nt: TGTGCCACCGCCCGTAGTCGGGGAGACTATGGCTACACCTTC

v_call: TRBV6-6
clone_size: -
d_call: TRBD2
j_call: TRBJ2-3
cdr3_aa: CASSPGLAGGGDTQYF
cdr3_nt: TGTGCCAGCAGTCCCGGACTAGCGGGAGGTGGCGATACGCAGTATTTT

v_call: TRBV7-9
clone_size: -
d_call: -
j_call: TRBJ2-1
cdr3_aa: CASSPTLASLGNEQFF
cdr3_nt: TGTGCCAGCAGCCCTACCCTAGCATCCCTAGGGAATGAGCAGTTCTTC

v_call: TRBV19
clone_size: -
d_call: TRBD2
j_call: TRBJ2-3
cdr3_aa: CASSTRTSGYTDTQYF
cdr3_nt: TGTGCCAGTAGTACCCGGACTAGCGGGTACACAGATACGCAGTATTTT

v_call: TRBV7-8
clone_size: -
d_call: -
j_call: TRBJ1-5
cdr3_aa: CASNREGQPQHF
cdr3_nt: TGTGCCAGCAACAGGGAGGGTCAGCCCCAGCATTTT

v_call: TRBV7-7
clone_size: once
d_call: TRBD2
j_call: TRBJ2-1
cdr3_aa: CASSFTSGRYDEQFF
cdr3_nt: TGTGCCAGCAGCTTTACTAGCGGGAGGTATGATGAGCAGTTCTTC

v_call: TRBV14
clone_size: -
d_call: -
j_call: TRBJ1-2
cdr3_aa: CASSQDIGDLWGYTF
cdr3_nt: TGTGCCAGCAGCCAAGATATTGGAGATTTATGGGGCTACACCTTC

v_call: TRBV15
clone_size: -
d_call: TRBD1
j_call: TRBJ1-4
cdr3_aa: CATSHSGTGGEKLFF
cdr3_nt: TGTGCCACCAGCCACTCGGGGACAGGGGGCGAAAAACTGTTTTTT

v_call: TRBV2
clone_size: -
d_call: -
j_call: TRBJ1-5
cdr3_aa: CASSVDRINQPQHF
cdr3_nt: TGTGCCAGCAGTGTTGACAGGATCAATCAGCCCCAGCATTTT

v_call: TRBV11-2
clone_size: -
d_call: -
j_call: TRBJ1-1
cdr3_aa: CASSLTVNTEAFF
cdr3_nt: TGTGCCAGCAGCTTGACGGTGAACACTGAAGCTTTCTTT

v_call: TRBV9
clone_size: -
d_call: -
j_call: TRBJ2-3
cdr3_aa: CASSVNPAPDTQYF
cdr3_nt: TGTGCCAGCAGCGTAAACCCCGCCCCAGATACGCAGTATTTT

v_call: TRBV30
clone_size: -
d_call: -
j_call: TRBJ1-1
cdr3_aa: CAWKDNTEAFF
cdr3_nt: TGTGCCTGGAAGGACAACACTGAAGCTTTCTTT

v_call: TRBV10-2
clone_size: -
d_call: TRBD1
j_call: TRBJ2-2
cdr3_aa: CASSPRTGPGELFF
cdr3_nt: TGCGCCAGCAGTCCTAGGACAGGGCCCGGGGAGCTGTTTTTT

v_call: TRBV19
clone_size: medium-sized
d_call: TRBD1
j_call: TRBJ1-1
cdr3_aa: CASGTGRRTEAFF
cdr3_nt: TGTGCCAGTGGGACAGGGCGGAGGACTGAAGCTTTCTTT

v_call: TRBV10-2
clone_size: few
d_call: -
j_call: TRBJ1-1
cdr3_aa: CASSRGRVNTEAFF
cdr3_nt: TGCGCCAGCAGCAGAGGCAGGGTGAACACTGAAGCTTTCTTT

v_call: TRBV2
clone_size: -
d_call: -
j_call: TRBJ2-1
cdr3_aa: CASSPGLEQFF
cdr3_nt: TGTGCCAGCAGTCCGGGACTGGAGCAGTTCTTC

v_call: TRBV6-5
clone_size: -
d_call: TRBD1
j_call: TRBJ1-1
cdr3_aa: CASSFRTGSTEAFF
cdr3_nt: TGTGCCAGCAGTTTCAGGACAGGTTCCACTGAAGCTTTCTTT

v_call: TRBV2
clone_size: -
d_call: -
j_call: TRBJ1-4
cdr3_aa: CASSEGTINEKLFF
cdr3_nt: TGTGCCAGCAGTGAGGGGACCATTAATGAAAAACTGTTTTTT

v_call: TRBV7-2
clone_size: -
d_call: -
j_call: TRBJ1-5
cdr3_aa: CASSLVGGYSNQPQHF
cdr3_nt: TGTGCCAGCAGCTTAGTGGGGGGGTATAGCAATCAGCCCCAGCATTTT

v_call: TRBV2
clone_size: -
d_call: -
j_call: TRBJ1-1
cdr3_aa: CASSTNIPGAEAFF
cdr3_nt: TGTGCCAGCAGCACAAATATACCGGGAGCTGAAGCTTTCTTT

v_call: TRBV2
clone_size: -
d_call: -
j_call: TRBJ1-4
cdr3_aa: CASRAPGSNEKLFF
cdr3_nt: TGTGCCAGCAGGGCGCCTGGGAGTAATGAAAAACTGTTTTTT